Presented here are 8 T cell receptor beta chains from one specimen sequenced in a study of metastatic and nonmetastatic thyroid tumors. TCRdb ran MiXCR on the PCR reads. The table records tens of thousands of clones, around 17% of them present only once. Among the patients, none had received any treatment before thyroid surgery. Material for sequencing was tumor tissue. Receptors were obtained from a female donor with papillary thyroid cancer or a benign thyroid nodule (not recorded which). Some clones in this sample may be carry-over from other donors' samples.

About this clone itself: Compared with germline, one end of the junction differs, possibly owing to a read error. The genes are TRBV7-3 and TRBJ1-1; unclear D gene. Germline V gives CDR1 SGHTA, CDR2 FQGTGA. This CDR3 is 14 amino acids long. CDR3 residues: CASRLTTQDTEAFF. CDR3 DNA sequence: TGTGCCAGCAGATTAACGACTCAGGACACTGAAGCTTTCTTT.

This clone was counted ten times or more. Its ends do not fully match the called genes, so a read error is possible. The chain is built from TRBV4-3 and TRBJ1-6; D gene unclear. This CDR3 is built from 8 residues. CDR1 and CDR2 from the germline V gene are LGHNA and YSLEER. CDR3 sequence: CASSFHAF. The CDR3 DNA reads as TGCGCCAGCAGCTTCCACGCCTTT.

V usage is TRBV5-1 and J usage is TRBJ2-7; the D gene is possibly TRBD2 (5 bases). Trimming cost V 4 bases and J 2 bases, with 16 bases left between them. This CDR3 contains 15 residues. CDR1 is SGHRS and CDR2 is YFSETQ in the germline V gene. Written as DNA, the CDR3 is TGCGCCAGCAGCGTTAGAGCGGTGGCAACCTACGAGCAGTACTTC. This sequence encodes CASSVRAVATYEQYF.

This clone was seen many times. V is TRBV6-2 or TRBV6-3 and J is TRBJ1-6; D may be TRBD1 (6 bases). There are 13 residues in the CDR3. Trimming took off 8 bases at V and 14 bases at J, with 19 bases between the two ends. The germline V gene encodes CDR1 MNHEY and CDR2 SVGEGT. DNA for the CDR3: TGTGCCAGCGACGACAGGCCGGGGGGCACCCTCCACTTT. Translating it yields CASDDRPGGTLHF.

The genes are TRBV19 and TRBJ2-3; the D gene is possibly TRBD1 (5 bases). The CDR3 has 15 residues. Germline CDR1 and CDR2: LNHDA and SQIVND (reference sequence). V was clipped by 5 bases and J by 2 bases, with 14 bases between them. The CDR3 loop reads CASSSNRLVTDTQYF. Written as DNA, the CDR3 is TGTGCCAGTAGTTCGAACAGGTTAGTCACAGATACGCAGTATTTT.

As regards this clone: Relative to the germline gene, one junction end is altered; a read error may explain this. The chain carries TRBV11-3 and TRBJ1-2; perhaps TRBD1 as D (5 bases). The CDR3 totals 14 residues. CDR1 and CDR2 (germline): SGHNT, YENEEA. The CDR3 loop reads CAISLEGHPAGYTF. In nucleotides, the CDR3 is TGTGCCATCAGCTTAGAGGGGCACCCCGCGGGCTACACCTTC. Full variable domain (missing parts from reference TRBV11-3 and TRBJ1-2): EAGVVQSPRYKIIEKKQPVAFWCNPISGHNTLYWYLQNLGQGPELLIRYENEEAVDDSQLPKDRFSAERLKGVDSTLKIQPAELGDSAVYLCAISLEGHPAGYTFGSGTRLTVV.

This clone was seen repeatedly, ten times or more. V and J are TRBV28 and TRBJ2-7, with 7 bases that match TRBD1. Germline V gene data show CDR1 as MDHEN and CDR2 as SYDVKM. The CDR3 consists of 17 residues. V shed 0 bases and J 5 bases; nucleotides not matched to a gene: 13. Here the CDR3 DNA reads TGTGCCAGCAGTTTATGGCCGAGGAGACAGGGCCCCCACGAGCAGTACTTC. As protein: CASSLWPRRQGPHEQYF.

This clone was detected only a few times. The chain links TRBV6-1 to TRBJ1-6; D is unresolved. CDR1 is MNHNS and CDR2 is SASEGT in the germline V gene. V was trimmed by 8 bases and J by 8 bases, leaving 19 bases between them. CDR3 length: 15 amino acids. DNA of the CDR3: TGTGCCAGCGCGTGGCTGGAGAACCCTTATTCACCCCTCCACTTT. Its protein product is CASAWLENPYSPLHF.